This T cell receptor beta chain was profiled in a study of human T cells and chemical hapten exposure. The wider study: Diphenylcyclopropenone doses were given weekly to the scalps of patients across the roughly 22-week study. Patients having alopecia areata, totalis or universalis were mostly female. Study outcomes and limitations: Patch test scores rose with PT1 expanded TCR counts, a positive correlation.

The V gene lost 4 bases and the J gene lost 7 bases, with 10 bases spanning the gap. The germline V gene encodes CDR1 SGHVS and CDR2 FQNEAQ. This CDR3 contains 12 residues. TCRdb processed the RACE reads anew with MiXCR; each CDR3 protein has one entry. Of a few hundred thousand distinct CDR3 sequences in the sample, about 4.8% are singletons; the top ten hold 2% to 2.5%. This clonotype came up many times. Its specificity is unknown. Specified time point: patch test 1, 2 weeks after DPC sensitization. Regarding treatment: therapeutic diphenylcyclopropenone sensitization with weekly scalp DPC. Samples of blood were obtained prior to the application of each patch test.

The chain carries TRBV7-8 and TRBJ1-2; D is uncertain. This specimen consisted of whole blood, obtained in connection with sensitization to the hapten diphenylcyclopropenone (DPC). The source is a woman aged 45-60 years with alopecia areata. Some clones in this sample may be carry-over from other donors' samples. The CDR3 reads CASSSWEGGYTF. CDR3 coding DNA: TGTGCCAGCAGCTCGTGGGAGGGTGGCTACACCTTC. Using reference TRBV7-8 and TRBJ1-2 for the parts outside the CDR3, the full variable domain is GAGVSQSPRYKVAKRGQDVALRCDPISGHVSLFWYQQALGQGPEFLTYFQNEAQLDKSGLPSDRFFAERPEGSVSTLKIQRTQQEDSAVYLCASSSWEGGYTFGSGTRLTVV.